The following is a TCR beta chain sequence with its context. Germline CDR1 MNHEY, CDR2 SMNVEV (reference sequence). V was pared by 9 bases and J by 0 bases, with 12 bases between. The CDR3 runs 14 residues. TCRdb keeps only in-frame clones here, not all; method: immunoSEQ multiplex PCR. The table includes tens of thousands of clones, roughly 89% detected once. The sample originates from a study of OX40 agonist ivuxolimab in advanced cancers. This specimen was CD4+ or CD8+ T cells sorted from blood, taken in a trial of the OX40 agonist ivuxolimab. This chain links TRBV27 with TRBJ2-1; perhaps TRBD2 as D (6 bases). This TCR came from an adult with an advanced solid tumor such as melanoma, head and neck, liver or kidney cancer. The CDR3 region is CASKRANSYNEQFF. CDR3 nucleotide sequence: TGTGCCAGTAAGCGGGCGAACTCCTACAATGAGCAGTTCTTC.